This section outlines one T cell receptor (beta chain) sequence together with its context. This specimen comes from a study of T cells after posttransplantation cyclophosphamide. Profiling relied on immunoSEQ multiplex PCR, and the TCRdb table lists in-frame clones only, not all of them. The sample lists about 22,000 clones; 73% were seen once. The germline V and J ends were trimmed by 1 base and 6 bases, with 18 bases remaining between them. This CDR3 has 17 residues. Per germline, CDR1 LGHNA and CDR2 YNFKEQ. What was sequenced was memory CD4+ T cells sorted from PBMCs. The sequence came from a woman aged 55-70 years in good health, CMV-negative, and a related stem cell transplant donor. The chain links TRBV4-2 to TRBJ2-2; TRBD1 is a possible D gene (6 bases). In nucleotides, the CDR3 is TGTGCCAGCAGCCAAGCGAGACAGGCATCCGGGGCCGGGGAGCTGTTTTTT. Its translation is CASSQARQASGAGELFF.